What follows are 28 T cell receptor beta chains derived from one specimen sequenced in a study of CD8+ T cells in alopecia areata. In each case, RNA was isolated and then reverse transcribed into cDNA as the sequencing template. Generated by immunoSEQ multiplex PCR, the TCRdb table keeps only in-frame clones and is missing some. Among 150,000 to 200,000 clones listed, more than 55% were seen once. Treatment specified: oral pan-JAK inhibitor, 5-10 mg twice daily. The material sequenced was CD4+ T cells sorted from blood, taken at week 4, from a patient treated with tofacitinib. These TCRs come from a human donor with alopecia areata.

The count of this clone is one. This rearrangement joins TRBV30 to TRBJ2-2, with D perhaps matching TRBD1 (6 bases). The CDR3 totals 16 residues. The V gene lost 5 bases and the J gene lost 0 bases, with 16 bases spanning the gap. The germline gives CDR1 GTSNPN, CDR2 SVGIG (reference sequence). CDR3 in amino acids: CAWWIGGSTNTGELFF. CDR3 nucleotide sequence: TGTGCCTGGTGGATTGGGGGCTCGACGAACACCGGGGAGCTGTTTTTT.

This clone has just a few counts. The chain carries TRBV4-1 and TRBJ2-3; TRBD2 agrees at 11 bases. Germline lookup yields CDR1 MGHRA and CDR2 YSYEKL. This CDR3 is built from 16 residues. The V and J ends lost 1 base and 3 bases, in that order; junction bases with no gene match: 3. The CDR3 region is CASSQGGLAVTDTQYF. CDR3 coding DNA: TGCGCCAGCAGCCAAGGGGGACTAGCGGTTACAGATACGCAGTATTTT.

This chain links TRBV30 with TRBJ2-3; 7 bases agree with TRBD2. The ends lost 0 bases at V and 8 bases at J; junction bases unmatched: 17. Per germline, CDR1 GTSNPN and CDR2 SVGIG (reference sequence). This CDR3 is built from 17 residues. CDR3 coding DNA: TGTGCCTGGAGTGTACTGGGACCCACGGGGGGAGGAGGTACGCAGTATTTT. Protein: CAWSVLGPTGGGGTQYF.

The rearrangement links TRBV7-9 to TRBJ1-1; D not certain. Between the trimmed V and J ends, which lost 3 bases and 1 base, there was a span of 6 bases. Germline V gene data show CDR1 as SEHNR and CDR2 as FQNEAQ (reference sequence). There are 13 residues in the CDR3. CDR3 amino acids: CASSFNENTEAFF. Written as DNA, the CDR3 is TGTGCCAGCAGCTTTAACGAGAACACTGAAGCTTTCTTT.

This chain links TRBV30 with TRBJ1-2, with D unresolved. V gave up 3 bases and J gave up 4 bases, with 6 bases separating them. Germline CDR1 reads GTSNPN; CDR2 reads SVGIG (reference sequence). The CDR3 contains 11 residues. The CDR3 coding sequence is TGTGCCTGGAGGAGCACCTATGGCTACACCTTC. Residues: CAWRSTYGYTF.

As to this clone: Other DNA sequences from this sample encode an identical CDR3 as well. The chain uses TRBV30 and TRBJ1-1; TRBD1 might be the D (6 bases). V was trimmed by 0 bases and J by 1 base, leaving 6 bases between them. Germline V gene data show CDR1 as GTSNPN and CDR2 as SVGIG (reference sequence). This CDR3 is 13 amino acids long. The DNA for the CDR3 is TGTGCCTGGAGTGTCAGGGGGAACACTGAAGCTTTCTTT. Amino acids: CAWSVRGNTEAFF.

This sequence joins TRBV5-6 and TRBJ1-2; 9 nucleotides agree with TRBD1. From germline, CDR1 is SGHDT and CDR2 YYEEEE. The CDR3 sequence is 15 residues long. The trim removed 4 bases at V and 7 bases at J, leaving 11 bases unmatched. DNA of the CDR3: TGTGCCAGCAGCAAGGGACAGGGACCCTATCGTGGCTACACCTTC. It translates to CASSKGQGPYRGYTF.

This clone appeared a few times. The V gene is TRBV30, the J gene TRBJ1-5; tentatively, D is TRBD1 (6 bases). The V end lost 5 bases, the J end lost 3 bases, and 11 bases lay between the germline ends. Germline V gene sequence: CDR1 GTSNPN, CDR2 SVGIG (reference sequence). The CDR3 spans 13 residues. CDR3 nucleotides: TGTGCCTGGGAGAGGGGGTACAATCAGCCCCAGCATTTT. Translating it yields CAWERGYNQPQHF.

This clone was detected only a few times. The J gene is TRBJ1-2, the V gene TRBV6-6, with a weak D call TRBD1 (5 bases). CDR3 size: 15 residues. The germline gives CDR1 MNHNY, CDR2 SVGAGI (reference sequence). V gave up 6 bases and J gave up 0 bases, with 14 bases separating them. The CDR3 is CASRRGTATNYGYTF. For the CDR3, the DNA is TGTGCCAGCAGGCGCGGGACGGCCACTAACTATGGCTACACCTTC.

This clone was found a few times. The V call is TRBV29-1, the J call TRBJ2-1; maybe TRBD2 (6 bases). The CDR3 runs to 14 residues. The germline V gene encodes CDR1 SQVTM and CDR2 ANQGSEA. V shed 1 base and J shed 8 bases, with 15 bases lying between them. The DNA of the CDR3 is TGCAGCGTTGAAGTTAGGCGGGAATGGGATGAGCAGTTCTTC. Its protein product is CSVEVRREWDEQFF.

The rearrangement joins TRBV5-1 to TRBJ2-1, with 9 bases matching TRBD1. The CDR3 covers 15 residues. J was trimmed by 4 bases and V by 3 bases; bases with no gene match: 5. Germline CDR1 is SGHRS and CDR2 is YFSETQ. The CDR3 DNA reads as TGCGCCAGCAGCTGGGGGACAGGGAATTACAATGAGCAGTTCTTC. Protein: CASSWGTGNYNEQFF.

This rearrangement joins TRBV30 to TRBJ1-4, with unresolved D. CDR1 and CDR2 (germline): GTSNPN, SVGIG (reference sequence). V shed 0 bases and J shed 8 bases, with 7 bases lying between them. The CDR3 runs to 12 residues. This CDR3 reads CAWSVLEEKLFF. As DNA, the CDR3 is TGTGCCTGGAGTGTACTCGAGGAAAAACTGTTTTTT.

This rearrangement joins TRBV2 to TRBJ2-3, with a tentative D call TRBD2 (6 bases). V was shortened by 10 bases and J by 1 base, with 12 bases between the two germline ends. The CDR3 runs 13 residues. Germline CDR1 SNHLY, CDR2 FYNNEI. The CDR3 nucleotides read TGTGCCACCACTAGCTCCGGCACAGATACGCAGTATTTT. Protein: CATTSSGTDTQYF.

This clone was observed a handful of times. The chain recombines TRBV7-6 with TRBJ2-2; D is unresolved. This CDR3 is 15 amino acids long. Germline CDR1 is SGHVS and CDR2 is FNYEAQ. V lost 1 base to trimming and J lost 4 bases, with 10 bases between them. CDR3 sequence: CASSLEGFSTGELFF. Here the CDR3 DNA reads TGTGCCAGCAGCTTAGAGGGCTTCTCCACCGGGGAGCTGTTTTTT.

The CDR3 DNA follows: TGTGCCAGCAGCGCCACCGACCGGAGCCCAAGGTTGGATACGCAGTATTTT. Its protein product is CASSATDRSPRLDTQYF. V and J are TRBV7-3 and TRBJ2-3; D unresolved. In germline, CDR1 is SGHTA, CDR2 FQGTGA. The V end lost 5 bases, the J end lost 6 bases, and 24 bases lay between the germline ends. The CDR3 has 17 residues.

The rearrangement uses TRBV7-2 and TRBJ2-3; TRBD2 aligns across 13 bases. Germline-derived CDR1 and CDR2 are SGHTA and FQGNSA. The CDR3 covers 18 residues. Trimming took 4 bases from V and 0 from J; bases not matched to a gene: 7. For the CDR3, the DNA is TGTGCCAGCAGCTCGGGACTAGCGGGGTTCACCAGCACAGATACGCAGTATTTT. Translated, it gives CASSSGLAGFTSTDTQYF.

The genes are TRBV4-3 and TRBJ2-3; D could derive from TRBD1 or TRBD2 (5 bases each). V shed 0 bases and J shed 6 bases, with 19 bases lying between them. The CDR3 has 17 residues. Germline V gene data show CDR1 as LGHNA and CDR2 as YSLEER. The DNA of the CDR3 is TGCGCCAGCAGCCAAGACGGGACCGACTATGGAGGCGATACGCAGTATTTT. Protein: CASSQDGTDYGGDTQYF.

This clone has more than one count but fewer than ten. The chain has TRBV28 and TRBJ1-5; D gene unclear. Trimming took off 3 bases at V and 6 bases at J, with 12 bases between the two ends. Germline values: CDR1 MDHEN, CDR2 SYDVKM. The CDR3 has 14 residues. The CDR3 sequence: CASSFGRRGQPQHF. The CDR3 nucleotides are TGTGCCAGCAGTTTCGGCCGTCGAGGTCAGCCCCAGCATTTT.

The chain combines TRBV6-5 with TRBJ2-7; 11 nucleotides line up with TRBD1. Germline V lookup: CDR1 MNHEY, CDR2 SVGAGI. The CDR3 is made up of 15 amino acids. V lost 8 bases, J lost 4 bases, and 10 bases stayed unmatched. CDR3 nucleotide sequence: TGTGCCAGCGGACAGGGGGCAGGGTACAATTACGAGCAGTACTTC. Encoded protein: CASGQGAGYNYEQYF.

The rearrangement uses TRBV30 and TRBJ1-4; D ambiguous. Trimming stripped 5 bases from V and 8 bases from J, with 15 bases between. CDR1 is GTSNPN, CDR2 SVGIG, per germline (reference sequence). This CDR3 has 13 residues. CDR3 bases: TGTGCCTGGGACAACTCTATCGGGGAAAAACTGTTTTTT. Encoded protein: CAWDNSIGEKLFF.

This clone was seen a few times. The V call is TRBV28, the J call TRBJ2-1; 9 bases line up with TRBD2. With 4 bases clipped from V and 5 bases from J, the junction kept 6 bases outside the gene matches. The CDR3 loop spans 15 amino acids. Per germline, CDR1 MDHEN and CDR2 SYDVKM. DNA for the CDR3: TGTGCCAGCAGTTCCCATAGCGGGGGAAACAATGAGCAGTTCTTC. Residues: CASSSHSGGNNEQFF. The complete variable domain, with remaining parts taken from reference TRBV28 and TRBJ2-1, reads DVKVTQSSRYLVKRTGEKVFLECVQDMDHENMFWYRQDPGLGLRLIYFSYDVKMKEKGDIPEGYSVSREKKERFSLILESASTNQTSMYLCASSSHSGGNNEQFFGPGTRLTVL.

This chain uses TRBV2 with TRBJ2-7; 8 bases align to TRBD1. This CDR3 comprises 15 residues. The germline V gene has CDR1 SNHLY and CDR2 FYNNEI. V was clipped by 3 bases and J by 0 bases; unmatched bases: 4. The CDR3 region is CASSETGANSYEQYF. CDR3 bases: TGTGCCAGCAGTGAGACAGGGGCCAACTCCTACGAGCAGTACTTC.

Concerning this clone: This specimen includes other DNA sequences encoding the same CDR3. The chain has TRBV30 and TRBJ1-5; the D is unclear. This CDR3 is 13 amino acids long. Trimming cost V 3 bases and J 1 base, with 7 bases left between them. The V gene's germline CDR1 is GTSNPN and CDR2 SVGIG (reference sequence). This chain's CDR3 is CAWSRGSNQPQHF. The DNA for the CDR3 is TGTGCCTGGAGCCGCGGAAGCAATCAGCCCCAGCATTTT.

V usage is TRBV19 and J usage is TRBJ2-5; no reliable D call. The end of the DNA is better explained by TRBJ2-7, so the J call may be wrong. The germline V gene encodes CDR1 LNHDA and CDR2 SQIVND (reference sequence). The CDR3 runs 12 residues. The CDR3 DNA follows: TGTGCCAGTAGTCCCCCCCACGGCGAGCAGTACTTC. Protein product: CASSPPHGEQYF.

The chain joins TRBV9 to TRBJ2-5; perhaps TRBD2 as D (6 bases). CDR3 length: 15 amino acids. The ends were cut back, 3 bases at V and 5 bases at J, with 17 bases in the middle. CDR1 is SGDLS, CDR2 YYNGEE, per germline. CDR3 sequence reads: CASSARDGPGETQYF. Written as DNA, the CDR3 is TGTGCCAGCAGCGCGCGGGACGGACCGGGGGAGACCCAGTACTTC.

This sequence joins TRBV2 and TRBJ1-6, with 9 bases fitting TRBD1. This CDR3 region has 16 residues. Trimming took 6 bases from V and 6 from J; bases not matched to a gene: 9. Germline V CDR1 and CDR2: SNHLY, FYNNEI. As DNA, the CDR3 is TGTGCCAGCAGCCCTAAAACAGGGGGCTCTAATTCACCCCTCCACTTT. Its translation is CASSPKTGGSNSPLHF.

CDR3 region: CAWSGTGGETQYF. The CDR3 DNA sequence: TGTGCCTGGAGCGGGACAGGCGGGGAGACCCAGTACTTC. This chain uses TRBV30 with TRBJ2-5; TRBD1 agrees at 8 bases. Germline assignment: CDR1 GTSNPN and CDR2 SVGIG (reference sequence). The CDR3 is 13 residues long. Unmatched junction bases numbered 5, after V lost 3 bases and J lost 5 bases.

The CDR3 DNA sequence: TGTGCCTGGAGTTCAGGGACTAGCAACAATGAGCAGTTCTTC. Amino acids: CAWSSGTSNNEQFF. V is TRBV30 and J is TRBJ2-1, with 9 bases that match TRBD2. Losses at the gene ends were 2 bases for V and 5 bases for J; bases not matched to a gene: 4. The CDR3 sequence is 14 residues long. Germline values: CDR1 GTSNPN, CDR2 SVGIG (reference sequence). The full variable domain, its missing parts supplied by reference TRBV30 and TRBJ2-1, is SQTIHQWPATLVQPVGSPLSLECTVEGTSNPNLYWYRQAAGRGLQLLFYSVGIGQISSEVPQNLSASRPQDRQFILSSKKLLLSDSGFYLCAWSSGTSNNEQFFGPGTRLTVL.